This T cell receptor beta chain was retrieved from a study of T cells expressing NK-cell markers. Regarding the study as a whole: In five or six donors, dominant NKG2C+ clonotypes were roughly 1.0-7.0% of CD8+ T cells. Uncertainty persisted over the HCMV specificity of expanded NKG2C+ T cell clones.

Reprocessing the 5' RACE reads, TCRdb reports a single entry for every CDR3 protein and omits DNA. The table lists a few hundred thousand distinct CDR3 sequences. CDR3 length: 11 amino acids. Per germline, CDR1 SQVTM and CDR2 ANQGSEA. Notes on this clonotype: Its specificity is not known.

The chain has TRBV29-1 and TRBJ2-1; no DNA is available, so the TRBD2 call from TCRdb remains unchecked. The receptor comes from a young man in good health. The sample taken for sequencing was blood T cells: a sorted CD56 or NKG2C T cell subset, CD4+ or CD8+ T cells, or bulk PBMC T cells (not recorded which). The CDR3 spells CSGREVNEQFF.